Given below is one TCR beta chain in context. The source of the sample is a study of blood T cell repertoires in COVID-19. Study-wide context: Spain, Italy and the United States supplied samples that represented acute and convalescent COVID-19. The cDNA or gDNA used as material had been derived from T cells, B-cell-depleted T cells, or PBMCs.

Sequencing used immunoSEQ multiplex PCR; TCRdb keeps in-frame clones, though not all of them. Of fewer than 200,000 clones detected, more than 80% appear once; the ten largest clones hold less than 9%. In germline, CDR1 is SEHNR, CDR2 FQNEAQ (reference sequence). Unmatched junction bases numbered 6, after V lost 6 bases and J lost 6 bases. The CDR3 is 14 amino acids. The chain employs TRBV7-9 and TRBJ2-1, with 9 bases fitting TRBD1. Sequenced: peripheral blood. The sequence came from an older woman with acute or convalescent COVID-19. The CDR3 nucleotides are TGTGCCAGCAGGGAGGGACAGGGCAGCAATGAGCAGTTCTTC. Translating it yields CASREGQGSNEQFF. The entire variable domain, with the rest obtained from reference TRBV7-9 and TRBJ2-1, is as follows: DTGVSQNPRHKITKRGQNVTFRCDPISEHNRLYWYRQTLGQGPEFLTYFQNEAQLEKSRLLSDRFSAERPKGSFSTLEIQRTEQGDSAMYLCASREGQGSNEQFFGPGTRLTVL.